The source of this T cell receptor (beta chain) is a study of blood T cell repertoires in COVID-19. Only in-frame clones appear in the TCRdb table, and some are missing; sequencing was by immunoSEQ multiplex PCR. The sample shows some 57,000 clones, 89% of them seen only once. CDR1 SGHTA and CDR2 FQGNSA come from the germline V gene. The CDR3 runs to 17 residues. The V end was cut by 7 bases, the J end by 0 bases, with 16 bases between. The TCR was taken from a man in his sixties with acute or convalescent COVID-19. J is TRBJ1-6 and V is TRBV7-2; tentatively, D is TRBD1 (5 bases). Sequences were obtained from peripheral blood. CDR3 coding DNA: TGTGCCAGCACCCAATGGGGGGGTAGCTCCTATAATTCACCCCTCCACTTT. Encoded protein: CASTQWGGSSYNSPLHF. The complete variable domain, with remaining parts taken from reference TRBV7-2 and TRBJ1-6, reads GAGVSQSPSNKVTEKGKDVELRCDPISGHTALYWYRQSLGQGLEFLIYFQGNSAPDKSGLPSDRFSAERTGGSVSTLTIQRTQQEDSAVYLCASTQWGGSSYNSPLHFGNGTRLTVT.